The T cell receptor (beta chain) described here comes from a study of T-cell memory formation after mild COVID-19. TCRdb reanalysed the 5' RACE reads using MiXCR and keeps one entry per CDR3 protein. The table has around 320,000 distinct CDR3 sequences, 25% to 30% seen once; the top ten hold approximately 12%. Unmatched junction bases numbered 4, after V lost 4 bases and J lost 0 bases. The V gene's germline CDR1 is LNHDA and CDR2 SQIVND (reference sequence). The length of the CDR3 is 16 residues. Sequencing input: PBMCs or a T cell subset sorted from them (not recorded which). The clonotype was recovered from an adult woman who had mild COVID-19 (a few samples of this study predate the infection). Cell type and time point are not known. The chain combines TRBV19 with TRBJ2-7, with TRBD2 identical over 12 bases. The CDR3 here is CASSTPTSGSSYEQYF. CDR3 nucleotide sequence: TGTGCCAGTAGTACCCCGACTAGCGGGAGCTCCTACGAGCAGTACTTC.